This T cell receptor (beta chain) was obtained from a study of shared clonotypes between healthy human individuals. Overall study results and limits: Sharing across a few donors was seen in 4% to 5% of naive CD4 clonotypes.

Each subset's genomic DNA was shared equally among a number of immunoSEQ plates. Profiling relied on immunoSEQ multiplex PCR, and the TCRdb table lists in-frame clones only, not all of them. The data show about 1.1 million clones, with around 78% seen just once and 0.55% to 0.7% held by the top ten. A word on this clone: Its antigen is not known.

Adult donors, all healthy and HIV-negative, had no recent acute infections or vaccinations. The V gene's germline CDR1 is SQVTM and CDR2 ANQGSEA. V was pared by 4 bases and J by 5 bases, with 0 bases of the junction left unmatched. The CDR3 totals 12 residues. Sequences were obtained from memory CD4+ T cells from PBMCs. Sample subset: CD45RA-negative fraction. The source of this sequence is a man aged 18 to 30 in good health. Some clones in this sample may be carry-over from other donors' samples. The chain uses TRBV29-1 and TRBJ1-5, with 9 positions matching TRBD1. CDR3 sequence reads: CSVGTGDQPQHF. CDR3 in DNA: TGCAGCGTTGGGACAGGGGATCAGCCCCAGCATTTT.